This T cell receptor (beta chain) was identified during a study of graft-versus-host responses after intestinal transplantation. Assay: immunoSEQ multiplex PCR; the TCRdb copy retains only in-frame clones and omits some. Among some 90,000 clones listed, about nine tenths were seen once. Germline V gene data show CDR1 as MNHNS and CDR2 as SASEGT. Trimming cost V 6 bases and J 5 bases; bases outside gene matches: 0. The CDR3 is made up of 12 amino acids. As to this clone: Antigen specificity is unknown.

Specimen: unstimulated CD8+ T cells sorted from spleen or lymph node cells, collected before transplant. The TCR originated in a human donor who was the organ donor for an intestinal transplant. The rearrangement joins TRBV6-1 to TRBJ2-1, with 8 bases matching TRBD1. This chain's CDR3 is CASSRGHNEQFF. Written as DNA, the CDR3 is TGTGCCAGCAGCAGGGGGCACAATGAGCAGTTCTTC.